A single sample gave rise to the 18 T cell receptor beta chains below, sequenced in a study of OX40 agonist ivuxolimab in advanced cancers. This table comes from immunoSEQ multiplex PCR, and its TCRdb copy is limited to in-frame clones, with some not included. The sample has 35,000 to 40,000 clones, approximately 80% seen once. The source was CD4+ or CD8+ T cells sorted from blood, collected in a trial of the OX40 agonist ivuxolimab. These receptors were obtained from an adult with an advanced solid tumor such as melanoma, head and neck, liver or kidney cancer.

J is TRBJ2-7 and V is TRBV27, with a weak D call TRBD1 (5 bases). V gave up 2 bases and J gave up 3 bases, with 17 bases separating them. Germline V gene data show CDR1 as MNHEY and CDR2 as SMNVEV (reference sequence). The CDR3 runs to 16 residues. For the CDR3, the DNA is TGTGCCAGCAGTTTAAATTTAGGGGAAAAGGGCTACGAGCAGTACTTC. Its protein is CASSLNLGEKGYEQYF.

The CDR3 coding sequence is TGTGCCAGCAGTCTAGGGAGCCCCTCCTACAATGAGCAGTTCTTC. Its translation: CASSLGSPSYNEQFF. The chain has TRBV27 and TRBJ2-1, with a tentative D call TRBD2 (5 bases). Per the germline V gene, CDR1 is MNHEY and CDR2 is SMNVEV (reference sequence). This CDR3 is 15 amino acids long. The germline V and J ends were trimmed by 5 bases and 0 bases, with 11 bases remaining between them.

A note on this clone: Sequence at one end of the junction differs from germline and may be a read error. The CDR3 sequence is CASSQTTVLDRGPSRF. As DNA, the CDR3 is TGCGCCAGCAGCCAGACTACCGTTCTTGACAGGGGGCCGTCAAGATTT. The rearrangement links TRBV4-1 to TRBJ2-3; 10 nucleotides match TRBD1. CDR1 is MGHRA and CDR2 is YSYEKL in the germline V gene. This CDR3 spans 16 amino acids.

The chain combines TRBV5-1 with TRBJ1-5; 8 nucleotides agree with TRBD1. CDR3 size: 15 residues. The V gene's germline CDR1 is SGHRS and CDR2 YFSETQ. Trimming cost V 0 bases and J 5 bases; bases outside gene matches: 4. The chain's CDR3 is CASSLVTGVHQPQHF. Here the CDR3 DNA reads TGCGCCAGCAGCTTGGTGACAGGGGTACATCAGCCCCAGCATTTT.

Here the CDR3 DNA reads TGCGCCAGCAGCCGATCAGCAACTAATGAAAAACTGTTTTTT. It yields the protein CASSRSATNEKLFF. The genes are TRBV4-1 and TRBJ1-4, with D hard to call. Trimming pared 4 bases from V and 0 bases from J, leaving 6 bases between. The CDR3 length is 14 residues. Germline CDR1 and CDR2: MGHRA and YSYEKL.

The rearrangement uses TRBV6-5 and TRBJ2-3; D might be TRBD1 or TRBD2, each matching 5 bases. CDR3 size: 13 residues. With 6 bases removed from V and 8 bases from J, the gap between germline ends came to 15 bases. Germline CDR1 MNHEY, CDR2 SVGAGI. CDR3 in amino acids: CASSLKLGGTQYF. CDR3 coding DNA: TGTGCCAGCAGCCTAAAACTTGGGGGTACGCAGTATTTT.

This chain links TRBV6-5 with TRBJ1-2, with D perhaps matching TRBD1 (6 bases). In germline, CDR1 is MNHEY, CDR2 SVGAGI. Trimming shortened V by 2 bases and J by 7 bases, and 14 bases separated the two germline ends. The CDR3 spans 14 residues. The CDR3 is CASSYRGGAGGYTF. The CDR3, as DNA: TGTGCCAGCAGTTACCGGGGGGGCGCGGGTGGCTACACCTTC.

The V and J genes are TRBV14 and TRBJ1-2; D gene uncertain. V lost 4 bases and J 5 bases, leaving 14 bases between the germline ends. Germline V gene lookup returns CDR1 SGHDN and CDR2 FVKESK. The CDR3 extends over 14 amino acids. CDR3 bases: TGTGCCAGCAGCCCAAGCGGTAATAGGTATGGCTACACCTTC. It translates to CASSPSGNRYGYTF.

The chain carries TRBV4-1 and TRBJ2-2; TRBD1 matches at 7 bases. The CDR3 runs to 14 residues. The V segment lost 11 bases and the J segment 1 base; nucleotides outside the gene matches: 7. Germline-derived CDR1 and CDR2 are MGHRA and YSYEKL. The CDR3 reads CACETGMNTGELFF. The CDR3 DNA sequence: TGCGCCTGCGAGACAGGGATGAACACCGGGGAGCTGTTTTTT.

The chain combines TRBV28 with TRBJ1-2; perhaps TRBD1 as D (6 bases). The CDR3 runs 15 residues. In germline, CDR1 is MDHEN, CDR2 SYDVKM. V shed 3 bases and J shed 4 bases, with 15 bases lying between them. The CDR3 protein is CASSFQGGGFYGYTF. The CDR3 DNA follows: TGTGCCAGCAGTTTCCAAGGGGGAGGGTTCTATGGCTACACCTTC.

The gene calls are TRBV28 and TRBJ2-1; no clear D gene. The CDR3 runs 11 residues. V gave up 7 bases and J gave up 9 bases, with 10 bases separating them. The germline V gene encodes CDR1 MDHEN and CDR2 SYDVKM. CDR3 DNA: TGTGCCAGCAACCTGGAAGGTGAGCAGTTCTTC. This codes for CASNLEGEQFF.

There are a few counts of this clone. The chain couples TRBV19 to TRBJ1-1, with no clear D. V was clipped by 11 bases and J by 1 base, with 8 bases between them. CDR1 LNHDA and CDR2 SQIVND come from the germline V gene (reference sequence). CDR3 size: 11 residues. The CDR3 bases are TGTGCCGTCCGGGAGAACACTGAAGCTTTCTTT. Translating it yields CAVRENTEAFF.

This clone has only one observation. This rearrangement joins TRBV28 to TRBJ2-1; 7 positions agree with TRBD2. Trimming at V came to 6 bases and at J to 8 bases, leaving 4 bases not matched to a gene. Germline loops: CDR1 MDHEN, CDR2 SYDVKM. The CDR3 sequence is 12 residues long. The CDR3 nucleotides read TGTGCCAGCAGCTTGGCGGGAGATGAGCAGTTCTTC. Amino acids: CASSLAGDEQFF.

The rearrangement joins TRBV4-2 to TRBJ2-1, with D hard to call. CDR3 length: 15 residues. V shed 4 bases and J shed 5 bases, with 15 bases lying between them. Germline CDR1 reads LGHNA; CDR2 reads YNFKEQ. CDR3 coding DNA: TGTGCCAGCAGCCGACACCCCTATGGAGACAATGAGCAGTTCTTC. Translation gives CASSRHPYGDNEQFF.

The gene calls are TRBV4-3 and TRBJ1-2; D call uncertain. Germline-derived CDR1 and CDR2 are LGHNA and YSLEER. The V end was cut by 0 bases, the J end by 5 bases, with 10 bases between. The CDR3 is made up of 14 amino acids. The CDR3 DNA reads as TGCGCCAGCAGCCAAGATCTGGCCCAGTATGGCTACACCTTC. This gives the protein CASSQDLAQYGYTF.

This chain links TRBV7-3 with TRBJ1-4; D is possibly TRBD1 (6 bases). V lost 4 bases, J lost 6 bases, and 18 bases lay in between. The CDR3 has 16 amino acids. The germline gives CDR1 SGHTA, CDR2 FQGTGA. The CDR3 sequence is CASSYIGYRADEKLFF. For the CDR3, the DNA is TGTGCCAGCAGCTATATCGGGTACAGGGCCGATGAAAAACTGTTTTTT.

The genes are TRBV27 and TRBJ1-1, with TRBD1 matching 7 bases. After removal of 6 bases from V and 6 bases from J, the junction contained 7 bases not matched to a gene. CDR1 and CDR2 (germline): MNHEY, SMNVEV (reference sequence). The CDR3 runs 13 residues. The CDR3 loop is CASSSQGGPEAFF. The CDR3 nucleotides are TGTGCCAGCAGCTCTCAGGGGGGCCCTGAAGCTTTCTTT.

This clone was seen just once. The chain recombines TRBV5-4 with TRBJ1-1, with a tentative D call TRBD1 (5 bases). This CDR3 spans 12 amino acids. The V and J ends lost 3 bases and 7 bases respectively, with 10 bases between them. Germline V gives CDR1 SGHNT, CDR2 YYREEE (reference sequence). The CDR3 coding sequence is TGTGCCAGCAGCTACGGTCAGGGTGAAGCTTTCTTT. Encoded protein: CASSYGQGEAFF.